Below, 8 T cell receptor beta chains from the same sample are listed, as sequenced in a study of blood T cell repertoires in COVID-19. The protocol was immunoSEQ multiplex PCR, while the TCRdb copy is restricted to in-frame clones and leaves out a portion. The sample shows tens of thousands of clones, just over 85% of them seen only once. Sequenced: peripheral blood. These receptors all stem from a man aged 55-75 years with acute or convalescent COVID-19.

This clone was counted a single time. The chain carries TRBV3-1 (or the pseudogene TRBV3-2) and TRBJ1-6, with unresolved D. Germline values: CDR1 LGHDT, CDR2 YNNKEL (reference sequence). The CDR3 has 13 amino acids. Trimming cost V 1 base and J 13 bases, with 11 bases left between them. The chain's CDR3 is CASSQGVGGPLHF. CDR3 DNA: TGTGCCAGCAGCCAAGGGGTGGGCGGGCCCCTCCACTTT.

The sample holds a few counts of this clone. The rearrangement links TRBV27 to TRBJ2-2, with TRBD1 matching 9 bases. Per the germline V gene, CDR1 is MNHEY and CDR2 is SMNVEV (reference sequence). This CDR3 region has 15 residues. V gave up 6 bases and J gave up 5 bases; unmatched junction bases: 7. CDR3 amino acids: CASRSQGAWTGELFF. CDR3 coding DNA: TGTGCCAGCAGGTCACAGGGGGCATGGACCGGGGAGCTGTTTTTT.

This sequence joins TRBV28 and TRBJ1-3, with 9 bases fitting TRBD1. The CDR3 loop spans 15 amino acids. Trimming cost V 4 bases and J 3 bases; bases outside gene matches: 4. Germline CDR1 reads MDHEN; CDR2 reads SYDVKM. In DNA form, the CDR3 reads TGTGCCAGCAGTTCCACAGGGGGCGGTGGAAACACCATATATTTT. Translating it yields CASSSTGGGGNTIYF.

The J gene is TRBJ2-7, the V gene TRBV5-4; 12 nucleotides agree with TRBD2. V gave up 4 bases and J gave up 3 bases; unmatched junction bases: 5. Germline V gene sequence: CDR1 SGHNT, CDR2 YYREEE (reference sequence). The CDR3 is made up of 15 amino acids. The CDR3 is CASSAGTSGFYEQYF. The CDR3 nucleotides read TGTGCCAGCAGCGCCGGGACTAGCGGGTTCTACGAGCAGTACTTC. Based on the CDR3 plus reference TRBV5-4 and TRBJ2-7, the full variable domain is ETGVTQSPTHLIKTRGQQVTLRCSSQSGHNTVSWYQQALGQGPQFIFQYYREEENGRGNFPPRFSGLQFPNYSSELNVNALELDDSALYLCASSAGTSGFYEQYFGPGTRLTVT.

The chain joins TRBV10-3 to TRBJ1-5, with a weak D call TRBD1 (6 bases). The germline V gene encodes CDR1 ENHRY and CDR2 SYGVKD. Between the trimmed V and J ends, which lost 4 bases and 2 bases, there was a span of 6 bases. The CDR3 is made up of 13 amino acids. The CDR3 loop reads CAISGQGNQPQHF. CDR3 DNA: TGTGCCATCAGTGGACAGGGCAATCAGCCCCAGCATTTT.

This chain links TRBV10-2 with TRBJ2-2; D may be TRBD1 (6 bases). Germline V gene sequence: CDR1 WSHSY, CDR2 SAAADI. This CDR3 has 16 amino acids. Between the trimmed V and J ends, which lost 1 base and 3 bases, there was a span of 12 bases. The CDR3 is CASSEYRVRDTGELFF. The CDR3 bases are TGCGCCAGCAGTGAGTACAGGGTTAGAGACACCGGGGAGCTGTTTTTT.

V and J are TRBV27 and TRBJ1-2; D not certain. CDR1 and CDR2 from the germline V gene are MNHEY and SMNVEV (reference sequence). The CDR3 runs 15 residues. Trimming shortened V by 5 bases and J by 2 bases, and 15 bases separated the two germline ends. In nucleotides, the CDR3 is TGTGCCAGCAGTCCGACTCCCACGGGAAACTATGGCTACACCTTC. Its translation is CASSPTPTGNYGYTF.

The genes are TRBV10-1 and TRBJ2-7; TRBD2 agrees at 10 bases. The germline V gene has CDR1 WNHNN and CDR2 SYGVQD (reference sequence). V lost 2 bases and J lost 3; bases outside the gene matches: 4. The CDR3 extends over 15 amino acids. The CDR3 DNA sequence: TGCGCCAGCAGTGAGGCTAGCGGGAGTATCTACGAGCAGTACTTC. Protein sequence: CASSEASGSIYEQYF.